One and the same sample provided the 19 T cell receptor beta chains below, sequenced in a study of blood T cell repertoires in COVID-19. Sequencing used immunoSEQ multiplex PCR; TCRdb keeps in-frame clones, though not all of them. Among roughly 100,000 clones listed, approximately 80% were seen once. Input material: peripheral blood. The origin of the receptors is a man between 60 and 70 years old with active or convalescent COVID-19.

This clone occurred once. This chain connects TRBV28 to TRBJ2-4; 16 nucleotides match TRBD2. The CDR3 extends over 19 amino acids. Losses at the gene ends were 3 bases for V and 0 bases for J; bases not matched to a gene: 5. Germline CDR1 MDHEN, CDR2 SYDVKM. CDR3 bases: TGTGCCAGCAGTTTCTTGGGACTAGCGGGAGGGCAAGCCAAAAACATTCAGTACTTC. Translation gives CASSFLGLAGGQAKNIQYF.

CDR3 in DNA: TGTGCCAGATTTGTCGGGGGCACTGAAGCTTTCTTT. Its protein is CARFVGGTEAFF. The rearrangement links TRBV6-5 to TRBJ1-1; TRBD1 is a possible D gene (5 bases). V was shortened by 9 bases and J by 4 bases, with 12 bases between the two germline ends. This CDR3 contains 12 residues. Germline CDR1 is MNHEY and CDR2 is SVGAGI.

The V and J genes are TRBV14 and TRBJ1-6; D is unclear. CDR1 and CDR2 from the germline V gene are SGHDN and FVKESK. The CDR3 length is 14 residues. Trimming pared 4 bases from V and 3 bases from J, leaving 7 bases between. CDR3 nucleotides: TGTGCCAGCAGCCGTAACAACTATAATTCACCCCTCCACTTT. It codes for CASSRNNYNSPLHF. The complete variable domain, with remaining parts taken from reference TRBV14 and TRBJ1-6, reads EAGVTQFPSHSVIEKGQTVTLRCDPISGHDNLYWYRRVMGKEIKFLLHFVKESKQDESGMPNNRFLAERTGGTYSTLKVQPAELEDSGVYFCASSRNNYNSPLHFGNGTRLTVT.

The chain has TRBV28 and TRBJ2-2; D perhaps matches TRBD2 (5 bases). Between the trimmed V and J ends, which lost 5 bases and 6 bases, there was a span of 13 bases. The CDR3 contains 14 residues. Germline V CDR1 and CDR2: MDHEN, SYDVKM. The CDR3 bases are TGTGCCAGCAGTAGCTCCCTAGCACCCGGGGAGCTGTTTTTT. As protein: CASSSSLAPGELFF.

The CDR3 loop is CASSSTGKVGNTIYF. CDR3 nucleotides: TGTGCCAGTAGTAGTACAGGGAAGGTTGGAAACACCATATATTTT. This chain connects TRBV19 to TRBJ1-3, with D perhaps TRBD1 (6 bases). Germline loops: CDR1 LNHDA, CDR2 SQIVND (reference sequence). The CDR3 runs 15 residues. The V gene lost 4 bases and the J gene lost 3 bases, with 13 bases spanning the gap.

CDR3 bases: TGTGCCAGTAGTCCCCGCGGAGCGGGAGTCGCTTCCGGGGAGCTGTTTTTT. Translation: CASSPRGAGVASGELFF. The chain recombines TRBV19 with TRBJ2-2, with TRBD2 identical over 8 bases. CDR3 length equals 17 residues. The V and J ends lost 5 bases and 6 bases, in that order; junction bases with no gene match: 14. Germline V gene lookup returns CDR1 LNHDA and CDR2 SQIVND (reference sequence).

The chain employs TRBV7-8 and TRBJ2-7; TRBD2 agrees at 12 bases. V lost 5 bases, J lost 7 bases, and 18 bases stayed unmatched. CDR1 is SGHVS, CDR2 FQNEAQ, per germline. The CDR3 covers 18 residues. The CDR3 nucleotides are TGTGCCAGCAGCAACCGGGACAGGGCGCTAGCGGGAGGGTGGGAGCAGTACTTC. Its protein product is CASSNRDRALAGGWEQYF. Using reference TRBV7-8 and TRBJ2-7 for the parts outside the CDR3, the full variable domain is GAGVSQSPRYKVAKRGQDVALRCDPISGHVSLFWYQQALGQGPEFLTYFQNEAQLDKSGLPSDRFFAERPEGSVSTLKIQRTQQEDSAVYLCASSNRDRALAGGWEQYFGPGTRLTVT.

In this sample, this clone turned up once. The chain uses TRBV4-1 and TRBJ2-3; D possibly corresponds to TRBD1 (6 bases). CDR3 length: 18 residues. CDR1 is MGHRA, CDR2 YSYEKL, per germline. The V and J ends lost 2 bases and 2 bases respectively, with 20 bases between them. The CDR3 loop is CASSQQPIGQKTTDTQYF. DNA of the CDR3: TGCGCCAGCAGCCAACAACCCATAGGACAGAAAACCACAGATACGCAGTATTTT.

This clone came up many times. This chain connects TRBV24-1 to TRBJ2-1; TRBD2 agrees at 7 bases. CDR3 length: 16 residues. Germline V gene data show CDR1 as KGHDR and CDR2 as SFDVKD. V dropped 4 bases and J dropped 3; count of bases not matched to a gene: 8. The CDR3 loop reads CATSDLRAGDYNEQFF. For the CDR3, the DNA is TGTGCCACCAGTGACCTGAGGGCGGGAGACTACAATGAGCAGTTCTTC.

The chain combines TRBV5-6 with TRBJ1-5, with a weak D call TRBD1 (5 bases). The V gene's germline CDR1 is SGHDT and CDR2 YYEEEE. This CDR3 region has 15 residues. Trimming took off 3 bases at V and 4 bases at J, with 14 bases between the two ends. The CDR3 is CASSSRGRENQPQHF. The CDR3 nucleotides are TGTGCCAGCAGCTCTAGAGGCAGGGAAAATCAGCCCCAGCATTTT.

The chain combines TRBV13 with TRBJ2-5; D might be TRBD2 (5 bases). The V end was cut by 5 bases, the J end by 1 base, with 8 bases between. There are 13 residues in the CDR3. The germline CDR1 and CDR2 sequences are PRHDT and FYEKMQ (reference sequence). CDR3 region: CASSPSPQETQYF. The CDR3 nucleotides are TGTGCCAGCAGCCCTAGCCCCCAAGAGACCCAGTACTTC.

The chain combines TRBV6-2 or TRBV6-3 with TRBJ1-5, with 9 bases that match TRBD1. The CDR3 is made up of 17 amino acids. With 0 bases clipped from V and 1 base from J, the junction kept 4 bases outside the gene matches. Germline-derived CDR1 and CDR2 are MNHEY and SVGEGT. For the CDR3, the DNA is TGTGCCAGCAGTTACTCGACAGGGGGTATAAGCAATCAGCCCCAGCATTTT. Its protein product is CASSYSTGGISNQPQHF.

The gene calls are TRBV7-8 and TRBJ2-1; D possibly corresponds to TRBD2 (6 bases). Germline-derived CDR1 and CDR2 are SGHVS and FQNEAQ. CDR3 size: 15 residues. V lost 6 bases and J lost 5, with 17 bases in between. The CDR3: CASRLRDMDNNEQFF. As DNA, the CDR3 is TGTGCCAGCAGGCTGCGGGATATGGACAACAATGAGCAGTTCTTC.

The sample holds one count of this clone. The gene calls are TRBV5-6 and TRBJ1-4; TRBD1 matches 7 bases. The CDR3 contains 13 residues. V lost 0 bases, J lost 14 bases, and 7 bases stayed unmatched. CDR1 is SGHDT, CDR2 YYEEEE, per germline. In DNA, the CDR3 is TGTGCCAGCAGCTTGGGGGACAGTAATATCCTGTTTTTT. It yields the protein CASSLGDSNILFF. The full variable domain, its missing parts supplied by reference TRBV5-6 and TRBJ1-4, is DAGVTQSPTHLIKTRGQQVTLRCSPKSGHDTVSWYQQALGQGPQFIFQYYEEEERQRGNFPDRFSGHQFPNYSSELNVNALLLGDSALYLCASSLGDSNILFFGSGTQLSVL.

This sequence joins TRBV5-1 and TRBJ2-4; possibly TRBD2 for D (6 bases). There are 16 residues in the CDR3. Germline V CDR1 and CDR2: SGHRS, YFSETQ. V was trimmed by 0 bases and J by 3 bases, leaving 13 bases between them. The CDR3 region is CASSLAVGGIKNIQYF. The CDR3 DNA reads TGCGCCAGCAGCTTGGCCGTGGGAGGCATCAAAAACATTCAGTACTTC.

The chain employs TRBV6-5 and TRBJ2-2; 10 bases map to TRBD1. CDR1 is MNHEY and CDR2 is SVGAGI in the germline V gene. This CDR3 spans 15 amino acids. With 5 bases clipped from V and 5 bases from J, the junction kept 5 bases outside the gene matches. Here the CDR3 DNA reads TGTGCCAGCAGTCCGGACAGGGGGGGAACCGGGGAGCTGTTTTTT. Residues: CASSPDRGGTGELFF.

The V gene is TRBV6-5, the J gene TRBJ2-7, with 9 nucleotides matching TRBD2. The CDR3 sequence is 15 residues long. Trimming took 3 bases from V and 9 from J; bases not matched to a gene: 12. From germline, CDR1 is MNHEY and CDR2 SVGAGI. CDR3 DNA: TGTGCCAGCAGTTATAGTCTGGCGGGGGGGACGGGGCAGTACTTC. Its translation: CASSYSLAGGTGQYF.

The chain uses TRBV7-9 and TRBJ2-3; D gene ambiguous. Germline V gene sequence: CDR1 SEHNR, CDR2 FQNEAQ (reference sequence). CDR3 length: 14 amino acids. The V end was cut by 6 bases, the J end by 1 base, with 11 bases between. The CDR3 DNA reads as TGTGCCAGCAGAAGGTCAGGCGGCACAGATACGCAGTATTTT. Translated, it gives CASRRSGGTDTQYF.

This clone was recorded once. The rearrangement joins TRBV7-3 to TRBJ2-2; TRBD2 is a possible D gene (5 bases). V lost 5 bases to trimming and J lost 2 bases, with 12 bases between them. This CDR3 region has 15 residues. Germline V CDR1 and CDR2: SGHTA, FQGTGA. The CDR3: CASSPLGSNTGELFF. The CDR3 nucleotides are TGTGCCAGCAGCCCCCTGGGGAGCAACACCGGGGAGCTGTTTTTT.